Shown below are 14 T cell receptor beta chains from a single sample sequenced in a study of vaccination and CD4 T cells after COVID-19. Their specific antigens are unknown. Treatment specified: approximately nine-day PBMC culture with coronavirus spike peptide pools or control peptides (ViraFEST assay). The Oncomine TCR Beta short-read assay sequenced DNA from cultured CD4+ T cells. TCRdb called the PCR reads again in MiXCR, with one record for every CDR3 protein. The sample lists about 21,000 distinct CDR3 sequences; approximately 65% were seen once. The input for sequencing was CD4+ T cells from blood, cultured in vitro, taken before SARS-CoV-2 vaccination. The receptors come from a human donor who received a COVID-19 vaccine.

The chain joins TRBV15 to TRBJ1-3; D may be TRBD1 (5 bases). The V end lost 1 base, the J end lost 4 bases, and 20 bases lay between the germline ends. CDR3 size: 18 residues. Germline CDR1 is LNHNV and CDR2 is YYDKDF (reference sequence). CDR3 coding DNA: TGTGCCACCAGCAGAGTTTTCGGGGCTATCTCTCCCGGAAACACCATATATTTT. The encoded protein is CATSRVFGAISPGNTIYF.

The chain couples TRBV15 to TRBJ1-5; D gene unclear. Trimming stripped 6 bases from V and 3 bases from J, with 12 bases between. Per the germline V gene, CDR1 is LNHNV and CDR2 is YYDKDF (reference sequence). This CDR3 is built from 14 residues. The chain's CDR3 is CATSRRINNQPQHF. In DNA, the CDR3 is TGTGCCACCAGTAGGAGGATTAACAATCAGCCCCAGCATTTT.

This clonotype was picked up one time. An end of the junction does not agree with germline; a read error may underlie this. CDR3 DNA: TGTGCCAGTAGTTCCGGGGGACGCGGAAATCAGCCCGAGCATTTT. Amino acid sequence: CASSSGGRGNQPEHF. The chain couples TRBV19 to TRBJ1-5, with D perhaps TRBD1 (5 bases). CDR3 length: 15 residues. The V gene's germline CDR1 is LNHDA and CDR2 SQIVND (reference sequence). Full variable domain (remainder filled in from reference TRBV19 and TRBJ1-5): DGGITQSPKYLFRKEGQNVTLSCEQNLNHDAMYWYRQDPGQGLRLIYYSQIVNDFQKGDIAEGYSVSREKKESFPLTVTSAQKNPTAFYLCASSSGGRGNQPEHFGDGTRLSIL.

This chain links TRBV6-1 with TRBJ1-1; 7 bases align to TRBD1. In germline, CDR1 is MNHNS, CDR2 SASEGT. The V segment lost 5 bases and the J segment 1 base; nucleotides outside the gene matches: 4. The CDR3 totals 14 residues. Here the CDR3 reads CASSTRQGNTEAFF. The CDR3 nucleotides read TGTGCCAGCAGTACACGACAGGGGAACACTGAAGCTTTCTTT.

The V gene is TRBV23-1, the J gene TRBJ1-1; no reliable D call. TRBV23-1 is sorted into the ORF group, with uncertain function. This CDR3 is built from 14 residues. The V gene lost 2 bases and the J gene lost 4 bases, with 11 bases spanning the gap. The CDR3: CASSQGSLVTEAFF. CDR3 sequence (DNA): TGCGCCAGCAGTCAAGGGAGCCTGGTCACTGAAGCTTTCTTT.

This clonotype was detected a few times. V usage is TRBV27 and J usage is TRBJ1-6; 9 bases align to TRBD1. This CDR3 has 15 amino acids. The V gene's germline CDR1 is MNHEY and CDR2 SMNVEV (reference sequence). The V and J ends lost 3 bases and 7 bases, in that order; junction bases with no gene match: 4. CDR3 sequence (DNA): TGTGCCAGCAGTTTGGGACAGGGACGAAATTCACCCCTCCACTTT. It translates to CASSLGQGRNSPLHF.

CDR3 coding DNA: TGCAGTGCTGGACAGGGGGCCGCCTATAATTCACCCCTCCACTTT. Protein product: CSAGQGAAYNSPLHF. The V and J genes are TRBV20-1 and TRBJ1-6; 11 nucleotides align to TRBD1. The V gene's germline CDR1 is DFQATT and CDR2 SNEGSKA (reference sequence). Trimming removed 5 bases from V and 2 bases from J; junction bases left unmatched: 2. The CDR3 length is 15 residues.

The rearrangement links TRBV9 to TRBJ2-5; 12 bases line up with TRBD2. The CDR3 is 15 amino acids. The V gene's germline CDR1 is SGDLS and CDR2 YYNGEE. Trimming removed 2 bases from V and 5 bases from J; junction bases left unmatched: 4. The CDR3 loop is CASSVASGGGETQYF. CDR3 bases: TGTGCCAGCAGCGTTGCTAGCGGGGGGGGTGAGACCCAGTACTTC.

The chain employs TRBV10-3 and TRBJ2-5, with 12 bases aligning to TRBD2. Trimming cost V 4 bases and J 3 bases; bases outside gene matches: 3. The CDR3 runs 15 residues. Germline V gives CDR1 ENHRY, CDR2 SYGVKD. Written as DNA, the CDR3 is TGTGCCATCAGTGGGACTAGCGGGACCAAAGAGACCCAGTACTTC. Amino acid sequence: CAISGTSGTKETQYF.

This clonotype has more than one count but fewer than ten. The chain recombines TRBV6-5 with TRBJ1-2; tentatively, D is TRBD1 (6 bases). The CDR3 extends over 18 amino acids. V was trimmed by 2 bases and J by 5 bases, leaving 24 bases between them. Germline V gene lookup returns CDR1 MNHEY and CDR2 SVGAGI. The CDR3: CASSYDYSRGDKNYGYTF. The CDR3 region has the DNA TGTGCCAGCAGTTACGATTATAGCCGAGGGGACAAGAATTATGGCTACACCTTC.

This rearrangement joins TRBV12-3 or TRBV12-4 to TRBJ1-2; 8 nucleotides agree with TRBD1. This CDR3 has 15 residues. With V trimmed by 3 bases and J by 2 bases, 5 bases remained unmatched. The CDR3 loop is CASSLQGARNYGYTF. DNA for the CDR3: TGTGCCAGCAGTTTGCAGGGGGCGAGGAACTATGGCTACACCTTC.

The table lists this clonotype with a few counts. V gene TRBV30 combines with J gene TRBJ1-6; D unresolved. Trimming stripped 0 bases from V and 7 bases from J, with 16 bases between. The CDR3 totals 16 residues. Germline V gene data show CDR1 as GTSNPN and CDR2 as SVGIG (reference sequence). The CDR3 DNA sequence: TGTGCCTGGAGTGTACAATTCGAGAAGAGGAATTCACCCCTCCACTTT. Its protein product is CAWSVQFEKRNSPLHF.

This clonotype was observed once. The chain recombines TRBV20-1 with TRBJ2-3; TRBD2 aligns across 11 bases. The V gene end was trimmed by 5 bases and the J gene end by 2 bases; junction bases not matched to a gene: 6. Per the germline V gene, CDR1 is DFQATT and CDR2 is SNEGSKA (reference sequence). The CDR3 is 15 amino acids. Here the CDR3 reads CSAQISGGATDTQYF. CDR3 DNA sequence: TGCAGTGCTCAAATTAGCGGGGGGGCCACAGATACGCAGTATTTT.

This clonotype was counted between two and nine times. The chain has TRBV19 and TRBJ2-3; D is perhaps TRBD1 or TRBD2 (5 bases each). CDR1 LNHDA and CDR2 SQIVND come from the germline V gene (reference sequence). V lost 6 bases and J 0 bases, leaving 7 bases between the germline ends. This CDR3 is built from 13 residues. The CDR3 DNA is TGTGCCAGTAGAGGGACCAGCACAGATACGCAGTATTTT. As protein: CASRGTSTDTQYF.